This TCR beta chain was documented in a study of T cell changes during pregnancy in multiple sclerosis. The data were produced by immunoSEQ multiplex PCR, yet TCRdb's version contains in-frame clones alone and is incomplete. This sample has some 47,000 clones, with 96% found just once. CDR1 and CDR2 (germline): PRHDT, FYEKMQ (reference sequence). With V trimmed by 0 bases and J by 5 bases, 8 bases remained unmatched. This CDR3 region has 17 residues. This sequence joins TRBV13 and TRBJ2-5, with TRBD2 identical over 11 bases. The material sequenced was peripheral blood, taken in the second trimester of pregnancy. The sequence was collected from a female donor with multiple sclerosis, enrolled in a pregnancy study. As DNA, the CDR3 is TGTGCCAGCAGCTTAGGCCTTAGCGGGAGGGGTGCGGAGACCCAGTACTTC. It yields the protein CASSLGLSGRGAETQYF.